These 27 T cell receptor beta chains share one sample of origin, sequenced in a study of blood T cell repertoires in COVID-19. TCRdb's copy holds only in-frame clones and misses some; the assay was immunoSEQ multiplex PCR. The sample consists of about 300,000 clones, roughly 86% of them appearing once. Sequenced: PBMCs or T cells enriched from blood (not recorded which). The receptor source for this set is a young woman who had recovered from COVID-19.

The table lists this clone with a few counts. The rearrangement links TRBV7-9 to TRBJ2-7; TRBD1 is a possible D gene (6 bases). The germline CDR1 and CDR2 sequences are SEHNR and FQNEAQ (reference sequence). Trimming removed 0 bases at V and 7 bases at J, with 16 bases between. The CDR3 is 15 amino acids. Written as DNA, the CDR3 is TGTGCCAGCAGCTTAGCGGTGGGACATACCCCAGAGCAGTACTTC. It is translated as CASSLAVGHTPEQYF.

This clone was picked up one time. The chain couples TRBV30 to TRBJ2-7, with 9 nucleotides matching TRBD1. V shed 1 base and J 3 bases; nucleotides not matched to a gene: 4. From germline, CDR1 is GTSNPN and CDR2 SVGIG (reference sequence). This CDR3 contains 14 residues. CDR3 sequence (DNA): TGTGCCTGGAGTGCAGACAGGGGGTACTACGAGCAGTACTTC. It translates to CAWSADRGYYEQYF. Together with reference TRBV30 and TRBJ2-7, the CDR3 gives the full variable domain: SQTIHQWPATLVQPVGSPLSLECTVEGTSNPNLYWYRQAAGRGLQLLFYSVGIGQISSEVPQNLSASRPQDRQFILSSKKLLLSDSGFYLCAWSADRGYYEQYFGPGTRLTVT.

This rearrangement joins TRBV7-8 to TRBJ1-2, with no clear D. Trimming left V 0 bases short and J 5 bases short, with 13 bases between. CDR1 is SGHVS, CDR2 FQNEAQ, per germline. This CDR3 comprises 15 residues. CDR3 amino acids: CASSLARQTTYGYTF. In DNA form, the CDR3 reads TGTGCCAGCAGCTTAGCGAGACAAACAACGTATGGCTACACCTTC.

The J gene is TRBJ1-6, the V gene TRBV7-8; D gene ambiguous. The CDR3 extends over 15 amino acids. V was clipped by 5 bases and J by 0 bases, with 8 bases between them. CDR1 and CDR2 from the germline V gene are SGHVS and FQNEAQ. This CDR3 reads CASSQTTSYNSPLHF. CDR3 coding DNA: TGTGCCAGCAGCCAGACAACCTCCTATAATTCACCCCTCCACTTT.

This clone has a single count. The genes are TRBV6-5 and TRBJ1-2; D is possibly TRBD1 (5 bases). Per the germline V gene, CDR1 is MNHEY and CDR2 is SVGAGI. CDR3 length: 13 residues. Trimming took off 5 bases at V and 3 bases at J, with 10 bases between the two ends. CDR3 in DNA: TGTGCCAGCAGTCGGGGGGGGGACTATGGCTACACCTTC. The encoded protein is CASSRGGDYGYTF.

The V gene is TRBV27, the J gene TRBJ1-5, with unresolved D. Between the trimmed V and J ends, which lost 0 bases and 5 bases, there was a span of 5 bases. The CDR3 covers 13 residues. Per germline, CDR1 MNHEY and CDR2 SMNVEV (reference sequence). The CDR3 region has the DNA TGTGCCAGCAGTTTATCCCCGTATCAGCCCCAGCATTTT. This codes for CASSLSPYQPQHF.

J is TRBJ1-1 and V is TRBV30, with D uncertain. The V end was cut by 8 bases, the J end by 5 bases, with 9 bases between. Germline CDR1 GTSNPN, CDR2 SVGIG (reference sequence). The CDR3 is 10 amino acids. CDR3 amino acids: CASVWTEAFF. CDR3 sequence (DNA): TGTGCCAGCGTATGGACTGAAGCTTTCTTT.

The CDR3 DNA is TGTGCCAGCAGCCGCGGGGCGTCACCCCTCCACTTT. The encoded protein is CASSRGASPLHF. The chain carries TRBV28 and TRBJ1-6; D possibly corresponds to TRBD1 (5 bases). The CDR3 consists of 12 residues. The V end was cut by 6 bases, the J end by 10 bases, with 10 bases between. Germline CDR1 MDHEN, CDR2 SYDVKM.

V usage is TRBV12-5 and J usage is TRBJ1-6; D remains ambiguous. This CDR3 is built from 13 residues. CDR1 LGHNT and CDR2 FRNRAP come from the germline V gene. V was cut by 0 bases and J by 7 bases, with 4 bases left in between. This chain's CDR3 is CASGLVGNSPLHF. In DNA form, the CDR3 reads TGTGCTAGTGGTTTGGTGGGCAATTCACCCCTCCACTTT.

This sequence joins TRBV28 and TRBJ2-3, with D perhaps matching TRBD2 (5 bases). Germline V CDR1 and CDR2: MDHEN, SYDVKM. The CDR3 covers 15 residues. V was trimmed by 1 base and J by 3 bases, leaving 11 bases between them. Here the CDR3 DNA reads TGTGCCAGCAGTTTATCGCGGGCTAGGACAGATACGCAGTATTTT. It yields the protein CASSLSRARTDTQYF. The full variable domain, in which reference TRBV28 and TRBJ2-3 provide the parts outside the CDR3, is DVKVTQSSRYLVKRTGEKVFLECVQDMDHENMFWYRQDPGLGLRLIYFSYDVKMKEKGDIPEGYSVSREKKERFSLILESASTNQTSMYLCASSLSRARTDTQYFGPGTRLTVL.

The count of this clone is one. The chain has TRBV10-3 and TRBJ2-5; D call uncertain. Looked up from germline, CDR1 is ENHRY and CDR2 is SYGVKD. The CDR3 is made up of 13 amino acids. The germline V and J ends were trimmed by 3 bases and 5 bases, with 10 bases remaining between them. The CDR3 loop reads CAISDSAGETQYF. Here the CDR3 DNA reads TGTGCCATCAGTGATTCCGCCGGGGAGACCCAGTACTTC.

This chain joins TRBV11-3 and TRBJ2-3; TRBD2 agrees at 9 bases. J was trimmed by 0 bases and V by 5 bases; bases with no gene match: 3. CDR1 is SGHNT, CDR2 YENEEA, per germline. The CDR3 sequence is 15 residues long. This chain's CDR3 is CASSEGLASTDTQYF. In nucleotides, the CDR3 is TGTGCCAGCAGCGAAGGACTAGCGAGCACAGATACGCAGTATTTT.

V and J are TRBV5-1 and TRBJ1-4; TRBD1 matches at 12 bases. Trimming at V came to 0 bases and at J to 7 bases, leaving 10 bases not matched to a gene. CDR1 is SGHRS and CDR2 is YFSETQ in the germline V gene. CDR3 length equals 18 residues. The CDR3: CASSLGRDRGRWGEKLFF. The CDR3 nucleotides read TGCGCCAGCAGCTTGGGCCGGGACAGGGGGCGATGGGGTGAAAAACTGTTTTTT.

This rearrangement joins TRBV4-2 to TRBJ2-5; TRBD2 matches at 12 bases. V gave up 4 bases and J gave up 3 bases; unmatched junction bases: 3. Germline CDR1 is LGHNA and CDR2 is YNFKEQ. The CDR3 extends over 15 amino acids. For the CDR3, the DNA is TGTGCCAGCAGCCTACTAGCGGGAGGTGAAGAGACCCAGTACTTC. Translation: CASSLLAGGEETQYF.

The CDR3 coding sequence is TGCGCCAGCAGCATGAGCTCCTACAATGAGCAGTTCTTC. Translated, it gives CASSMSSYNEQFF. The genes are TRBV4-1 and TRBJ2-1; D ambiguous. CDR1 is MGHRA, CDR2 YSYEKL, per germline. The CDR3 length is 13 residues. V was pared by 5 bases and J by 0 bases, with 5 bases between.

The rearrangement joins TRBV5-4 to TRBJ1-1; 10 bases match TRBD1. CDR1 is SGHNT, CDR2 YYREEE, per germline (reference sequence). Germline trimming cut 9 bases from V and 4 bases from J; bases unmatched to any gene: 9. The CDR3 loop spans 14 amino acids. The CDR3 is CATGQGVLGTEAFF. The CDR3 nucleotides read TGTGCCACAGGACAGGGGGTATTGGGCACTGAAGCTTTCTTT.

The rearrangement joins TRBV19 to TRBJ2-7; TRBD2 matches at 8 bases. The CDR3 totals 14 residues. V lost 7 bases to trimming and J lost 0 bases; unmatched junction nucleotides: 5. Germline-derived CDR1 and CDR2 are LNHDA and SQIVND (reference sequence). The CDR3 region has the DNA TGTGCCAGTAATAGCGGGATGAGCTCCTACGAGCAGTACTTC. It is translated as CASNSGMSSYEQYF.

This clone was detected once. The chain recombines TRBV25-1 with TRBJ1-6, with 7 bases matching TRBD1. Germline values: CDR1 MGHDK, CDR2 SYGVNS. After removal of 4 bases from V and 7 bases from J, the junction contained 7 bases not matched to a gene. CDR3 length: 15 amino acids. CDR3 sequence (DNA): TGTGCCAGCAGTGGTCTGACAGGGTGGAATTCACCCCTCCACTTT. As protein: CASSGLTGWNSPLHF.

The chain links TRBV6-5 to TRBJ1-1; D perhaps matches TRBD1 (6 bases). V was clipped by 5 bases and J by 0 bases, with 7 bases between them. The CDR3 consists of 13 residues. CDR1 MNHEY and CDR2 SVGAGI come from the germline V gene. DNA of the CDR3: TGTGCCAGCAGTCGACAGGTGAACACTGAAGCTTTCTTT. Amino acids: CASSRQVNTEAFF.

This sequence joins TRBV9 and TRBJ2-7, with a weak D call TRBD1 (5 bases). Germline V gene sequence: CDR1 SGDLS, CDR2 YYNGEE. This CDR3 has 14 residues. Deletions cut 0 bases from V and 4 bases from J, with 11 bases between. The CDR3 sequence is CASSVEAGSYEQYF. For the CDR3, the DNA is TGTGCCAGCAGCGTAGAAGCAGGGTCATACGAGCAGTACTTC.

This chain uses TRBV21-1 with TRBJ2-1; the table's D call TRBD1 went unverified against the DNA. TRBV21-1 is recorded as a pseudogene. The CDR3 consists of 18 residues. CDR3 region: CASSKEFRDRECDNEQFF. In nucleotides, the CDR3 is TGTGCCAGCAGCAAAGAGTTCCGGGACAGGGAGTGTGACAATGAGCAGTTCTTC.

This chain connects TRBV5-4 to TRBJ1-1; 8 bases map to TRBD1. CDR1 and CDR2 (germline): SGHNT, YYREEE (reference sequence). The trim removed 0 bases at V and 1 base at J, leaving 5 bases unmatched. CDR3 length: 16 residues. CDR3 sequence (DNA): TGTGCCAGCAGCTTGGAGCCAGGGGGCTGGAACACTGAAGCTTTCTTT. Its protein product is CASSLEPGGWNTEAFF.

Worth noting for this clone: The same CDR3 is also encoded by other DNA sequences in this sample. The V call is TRBV12-3 or TRBV12-4, the J call TRBJ2-3; the D is unclear. V was pared by 5 bases and J by 6 bases, with 6 bases between. The CDR3 has 11 residues. The CDR3 region is CASSLSDTQYF. The CDR3 coding sequence is TGTGCCAGCAGTCTTTCGGATACGCAGTATTTT.

V and J are TRBV5-1 and TRBJ2-5; tentative D call: TRBD1 (5 bases). Germline V gene lookup returns CDR1 SGHRS and CDR2 YFSETQ. The V and J ends lost 4 bases and 1 base respectively, with 14 bases between them. This CDR3 region has 15 residues. The CDR3 loop is CASSPRAGSQETQYF. DNA for the CDR3: TGCGCCAGCAGCCCTCGGGCAGGGTCCCAAGAGACCCAGTACTTC.

This chain uses TRBV28 with TRBJ1-6; 7 bases are shared with TRBD1. The germline V gene has CDR1 MDHEN and CDR2 SYDVKM. The ends lost 5 bases at V and 7 bases at J; junction bases unmatched: 5. This CDR3 contains 14 residues. CDR3 amino acids: CASSLDRANSPLHF. CDR3 nucleotides: TGTGCCAGCAGTCTTGACAGGGCGAATTCACCCCTCCACTTT.

This chain uses TRBV7-9 with TRBJ1-1; D is perhaps TRBD1 (5 bases). CDR1 SEHNR and CDR2 FQNEAQ come from the germline V gene (reference sequence). This CDR3 is built from 14 residues. Trimming cost V 2 bases and J 6 bases, with 13 bases left between them. As DNA, the CDR3 is TGTGCCAGCAGCTTATGGGAGGGGAAGCCTGAAGCTTTCTTT. Protein sequence: CASSLWEGKPEAFF.

The V gene is TRBV19, the J gene TRBJ2-3; 11 bases fit TRBD2. CDR3 length: 16 residues. Germline CDR1 and CDR2: LNHDA and SQIVND (reference sequence). Losses at the gene ends were 3 bases for V and 9 bases for J; bases not matched to a gene: 11. The CDR3 is CASSMSKASGGSTQYF. The CDR3 DNA is TGTGCCAGTAGTATGAGTAAGGCTAGCGGGGGGTCAACGCAGTATTTT.